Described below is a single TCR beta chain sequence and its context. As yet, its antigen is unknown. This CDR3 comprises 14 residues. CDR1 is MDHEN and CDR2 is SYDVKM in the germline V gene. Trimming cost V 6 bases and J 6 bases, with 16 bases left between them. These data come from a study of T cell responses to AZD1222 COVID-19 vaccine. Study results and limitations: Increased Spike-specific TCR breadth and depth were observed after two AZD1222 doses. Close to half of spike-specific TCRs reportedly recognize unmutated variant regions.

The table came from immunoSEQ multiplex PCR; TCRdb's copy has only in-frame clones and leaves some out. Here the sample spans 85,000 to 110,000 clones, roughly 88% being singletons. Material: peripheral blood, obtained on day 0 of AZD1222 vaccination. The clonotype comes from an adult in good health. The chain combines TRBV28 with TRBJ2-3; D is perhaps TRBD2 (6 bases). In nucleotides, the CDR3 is TGTGCCAGCAGCCCTGGGGGGACGTGGGATACGCAGTATTTT. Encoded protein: CASSPGGTWDTQYF.